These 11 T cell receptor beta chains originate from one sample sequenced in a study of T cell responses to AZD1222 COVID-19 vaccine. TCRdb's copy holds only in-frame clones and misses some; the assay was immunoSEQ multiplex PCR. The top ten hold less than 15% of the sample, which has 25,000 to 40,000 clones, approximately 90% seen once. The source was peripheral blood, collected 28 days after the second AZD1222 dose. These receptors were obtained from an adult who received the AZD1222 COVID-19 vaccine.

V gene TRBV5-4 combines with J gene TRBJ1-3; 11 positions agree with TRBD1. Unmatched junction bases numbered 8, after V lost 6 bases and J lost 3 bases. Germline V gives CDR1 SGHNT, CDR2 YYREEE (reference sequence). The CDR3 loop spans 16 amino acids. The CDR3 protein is CASTGDRGLFGNTIYF. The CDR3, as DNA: TGTGCCAGCACCGGGGACAGGGGGTTGTTTGGAAACACCATATATTTT.

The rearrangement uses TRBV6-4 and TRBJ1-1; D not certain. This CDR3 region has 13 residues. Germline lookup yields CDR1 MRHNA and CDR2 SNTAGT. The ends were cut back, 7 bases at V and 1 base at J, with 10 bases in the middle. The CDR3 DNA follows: TGTGCCAGCAAACGATCCGGGAACACTGAAGCTTTCTTT. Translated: CASKRSGNTEAFF.

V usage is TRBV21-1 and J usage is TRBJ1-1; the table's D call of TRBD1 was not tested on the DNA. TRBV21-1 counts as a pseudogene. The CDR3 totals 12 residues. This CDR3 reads CASIGTALEAFF. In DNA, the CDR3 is TGTGCCAGCATCGGGACAGCATTGGAAGCTTTCTTT.

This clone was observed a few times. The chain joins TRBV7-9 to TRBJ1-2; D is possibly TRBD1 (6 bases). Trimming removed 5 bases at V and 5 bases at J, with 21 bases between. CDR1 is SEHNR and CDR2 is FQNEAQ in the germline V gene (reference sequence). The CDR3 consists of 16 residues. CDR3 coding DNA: TGTGCCAGCAGCCCCGGGGGACAAAGAATAAATTATGGCTACACCTTC. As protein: CASSPGGQRINYGYTF. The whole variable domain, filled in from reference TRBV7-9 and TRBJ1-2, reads DTGVSQNPRHKITKRGQNVTFRCDPISEHNRLYWYRQTLGQGPEFLTYFQNEAQLEKSRLLSDRFSAERPKGSFSTLEIQRTEQGDSAMYLCASSPGGQRINYGYTFGSGTRLTVV.

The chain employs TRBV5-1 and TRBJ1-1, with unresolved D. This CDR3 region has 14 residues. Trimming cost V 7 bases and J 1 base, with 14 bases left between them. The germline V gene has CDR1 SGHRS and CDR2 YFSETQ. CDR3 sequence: CASGTGGGNTEAFF. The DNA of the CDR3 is TGCGCCAGCGGTACTGGCGGAGGGAACACTGAAGCTTTCTTT.

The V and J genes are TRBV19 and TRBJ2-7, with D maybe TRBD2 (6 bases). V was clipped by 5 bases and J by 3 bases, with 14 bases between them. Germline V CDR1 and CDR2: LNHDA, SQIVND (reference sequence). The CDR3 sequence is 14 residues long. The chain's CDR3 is CASSPGEVHYEQYF. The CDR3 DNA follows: TGTGCCAGTAGTCCCGGGGAGGTACACTACGAGCAGTACTTC. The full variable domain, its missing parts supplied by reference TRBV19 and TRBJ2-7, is DGGITQSPKYLFRKEGQNVTLSCEQNLNHDAMYWYRQDPGQGLRLIYYSQIVNDFQKGDIAEGYSVSREKKESFPLTVTSAQKNPTAFYLCASSPGEVHYEQYFGPGTRLTVT.

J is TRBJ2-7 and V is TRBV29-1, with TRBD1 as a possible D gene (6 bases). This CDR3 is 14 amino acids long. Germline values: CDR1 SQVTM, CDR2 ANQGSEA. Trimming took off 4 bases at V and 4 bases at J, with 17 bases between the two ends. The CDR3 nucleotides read TGCAGCGTTGTAAGCCATGGACAGACATACGAGCAGTACTTC. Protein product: CSVVSHGQTYEQYF.

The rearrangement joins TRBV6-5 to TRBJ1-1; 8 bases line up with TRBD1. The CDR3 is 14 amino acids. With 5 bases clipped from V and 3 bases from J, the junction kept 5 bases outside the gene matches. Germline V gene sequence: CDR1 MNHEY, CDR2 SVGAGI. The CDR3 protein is CASSPDRADTEAFF. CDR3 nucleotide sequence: TGTGCCAGCAGTCCGGACAGGGCGGACACTGAAGCTTTCTTT.

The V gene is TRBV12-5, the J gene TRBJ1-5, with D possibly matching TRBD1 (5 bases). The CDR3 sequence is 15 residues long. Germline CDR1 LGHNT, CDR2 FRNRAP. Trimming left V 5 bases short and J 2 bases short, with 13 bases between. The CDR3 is CASGPVIGGNQPQHF. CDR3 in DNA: TGTGCTAGTGGTCCGGTGATAGGGGGCAATCAGCCCCAGCATTTT.

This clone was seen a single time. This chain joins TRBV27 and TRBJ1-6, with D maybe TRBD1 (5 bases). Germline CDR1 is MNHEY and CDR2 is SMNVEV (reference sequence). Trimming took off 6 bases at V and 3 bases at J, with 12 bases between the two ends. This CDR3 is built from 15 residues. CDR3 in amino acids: CASRGTGNYNSPLHF. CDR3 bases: TGTGCCAGCAGGGGGACGGGAAACTATAATTCACCCCTCCACTTT.

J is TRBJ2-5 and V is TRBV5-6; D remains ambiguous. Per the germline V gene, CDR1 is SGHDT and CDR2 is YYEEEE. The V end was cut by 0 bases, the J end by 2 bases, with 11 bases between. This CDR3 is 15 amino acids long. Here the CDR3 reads CASSLALAGQETQYF. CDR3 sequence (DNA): TGTGCCAGCAGCTTGGCCCTGGCAGGTCAAGAGACCCAGTACTTC.